These T cell receptor beta chains were read from a single sample in a study of shared clonotypes between healthy human individuals. Libraries were prepared by immunoSEQ multiplex PCR; TCRdb keeps only in-frame clonotypes and omits some of them. The sample records 2,100,000 or so clones, 95% being singletons. The sample was naive CD4+ T cells sorted from blood. All receptors come from a man between 18 and 29 years old in good health. Both conserved end residues are trimmed from each CDR3.

V gene	J gene	CDR3 protein
TRBV6-1	TRBJ1-1	ASSLLLTGGTEAF
TRBV5-1	TRBJ2-3	ASSLDPRRTDTQY
TRBV30	TRBJ2-5	AWSSGREGVETQY
TRBV6-5	TRBJ1-6	ASSYRPNPHSPLH
TRBV19	TRBJ1-2	ASSMVRWEANYGYT
TRBV6-6	TRBJ2-1	ASSQGRYNEQF
TRBV6-4	TRBJ1-6	ASSEGLSYNSPLH
TRBV6-5	TRBJ1-2	ASSYSGGLGYT
TRBV29-1	TRBJ1-2	SVESSRTFNYGYT
TRBV6-6	TRBJ2-5	ASSYRQGVETQY
TRBV7-2	TRBJ2-3	ASALGSRPDTQY
TRBV5-1	TRBJ2-3	ASSLVGTGQTDTQY
TRBV27	TRBJ1-1	ASSWGQGHTEAF
TRBV5-1	TRBJ2-1	ASRYGQGNIREQF
TRBV4-3	TRBJ2-1	ASSQEWRTSDRNEQF
TRBV2	TRBJ2-1	ASSATREGPQF
TRBV6-1	TRBJ2-2	ASSETSGRWAGELF
TRBV6-1	TRBJ2-7	ASRTPRGSFAEQY
TRBV27	TRBJ2-5	ASSPPGRERTQY
TRBV18	TRBJ2-7	ASSPLQGEMSEQY
TRBV11-2	TRBJ2-3	ASSLGLAGAPDTQY
TRBV18	TRBJ1-3	ASSQNGQGSGNTIY
TRBV7-6	TRBJ2-2	ASSLASPTGELF
TRBV7-2	TRBJ1-3	ASSLDSTGGNTIY
TRBV5-7	TRBJ1-4	AGPPNEKLF
TRBV18	TRBJ1-1	ASSPAGSTEAF
TRBV28	TRBJ1-2	ASSFNYGYT
TRBV18	TRBJ2-2	ASSPTGTGSYTGELF
TRBV2	TRBJ1-5	ASSQGQLNQPQH
TRBV6-5	TRBJ2-3	ASSYSGGGADTQY
TRBV19	TRBJ2-2	ATPSGLNTGELF
TRBV15	TRBJ2-2	ATSRGRAAGELF
TRBV6-1	TRBJ1-1	ASTERGTEAF
TRBV2	TRBJ2-2	ASSGMTGTGELF
TRBV6-1	TRBJ2-6	ASSEAVRLSGANVLT
TRBV5-1	TRBJ2-7	ASSLAAQTEQY
TRBV18	TRBJ2-7	ASRQGLGEQY
TRBV7-2	TRBJ1-2	ASSPRAVFSNYGYT
TRBV6-1	TRBJ2-7	ASSTNRGGTYEQY
TRBV9	TRBJ2-1	ASSVAGGRAFGEQF
TRBV18	TRBJ2-1	ASSPGPGQVNNEQF
TRBV6-5	TRBJ1-6	ASTYDGGRGSPLH
TRBV5-1	TRBJ2-1	ASRMSRDYNEQF
TRBV5-1	TRBJ1-5	ASSLGRGEQPQH
TRBV5-1	TRBJ2-4	ASSFLQGWDIQY
TRBV2	TRBJ1-1	ASRGDSKTEAF
TRBV9	TRBJ2-3	ASSPGTADSTDTQY
TRBV5-1	TRBJ2-2	ASSEQANTGELF
TRBV19	TRBJ2-7	ASSMEGKNRVHEQY
TRBV4-3	TRBJ1-4	ASSQRGATEKLF
TRBV6-1	TRBJ2-6	ASRDRGSGANVLT
TRBV7-2	TRBJ2-7	ASSPGLAGGLKGEQY
TRBV6-6	TRBJ1-4	ASRPTGGNEKLF
TRBV6-6	TRBJ2-3	ATTGETQY
TRBV5-4	TRBJ2-2	ASSGTSGTVNTGELF